This paragraph covers one TCR beta chain sequence. Antigen unknown. This sample is drawn from a study of early T cells in non-severe SARS-CoV-2 infection. One entry per CDR3 protein results from TCRdb running MiXCR on the 5' RACE reads. The sample lists approximately 69,000 distinct CDR3 sequences; roughly 9.4% were seen once. Findings and caveats of the study: The VDJdb matching leaned toward anti-spike CD8 responses and overlooked private and CD4 specificities.

The length of the CDR3 is 17 residues. Trimming shortened V by 3 bases and J by 6 bases, and 21 bases separated the two germline ends. Germline V gene lookup returns CDR1 LNHDA and CDR2 SQIVND (reference sequence). This sequence originates from an adult who was a healthcare worker with PCR-confirmed SARS-CoV-2 infection or an uninfected control (not recorded which). The genes are TRBV19 and TRBJ2-1; possibly TRBD1 for D (6 bases). The sequencing sample was made of whole blood. The CDR3 here is CASSISNGLAGANEQFF. The CDR3 region has the DNA TGTGCCAGTAGTATTAGTAATGGTCTAGCAGGGGCCAATGAGCAGTTCTTC.